These 19 T cell receptor beta chains were sequenced from one sample in a study of shared clonotypes between healthy human individuals. This table comes from immunoSEQ multiplex PCR, and its TCRdb copy is limited to in-frame clones, with some not included. The table includes 2 million to 2.5 million clones, almost 96% detected once. Input material: naive CD4+ T cells sorted from blood. Subset reported: CD45RA+ positively selected. These receptor sequences come from a man aged 18 to 35 in good health.

The chain couples TRBV7-9 to TRBJ1-1; D is possibly TRBD1 (6 bases). V was clipped by 5 bases and J by 7 bases, with 14 bases between them. The CDR3 contains 13 residues. The germline V gene has CDR1 SEHNR and CDR2 FQNEAQ (reference sequence). The CDR3 DNA reads as TGTGCCAGCAGCCCCAGGGGCCGTGGTGAAGCTTTCTTT. Encoded protein: CASSPRGRGEAFF. The complete variable domain, with remaining parts taken from reference TRBV7-9 and TRBJ1-1, reads DTGVSQNPRHKITKRGQNVTFRCDPISEHNRLYWYRQTLGQGPEFLTYFQNEAQLEKSRLLSDRFSAERPKGSFSTLEIQRTEQGDSAMYLCASSPRGRGEAFFGQGTRLTVV.

In the case of this clone: Other DNA sequences in the sample encode the same CDR3. The genes are TRBV6-5 and TRBJ2-7; D remains ambiguous. V was clipped by 0 bases and J by 2 bases, with 8 bases between them. The CDR3 length is 14 residues. Germline CDR1 reads MNHEY; CDR2 reads SVGAGI. The CDR3 spells CASSYSAVTYEQYF. The DNA for the CDR3 is TGTGCCAGCAGTTACTCCGCGGTAACCTACGAGCAGTACTTC.

V gene TRBV6-5 combines with J gene TRBJ2-7; D is unclear. V dropped 6 bases and J dropped 7 bases, with 10 bases sitting between them. Germline V gives CDR1 MNHEY, CDR2 SVGAGI. The CDR3 covers 11 residues. In DNA, the CDR3 is TGTGCCAGCAGCCTCGGACCTGAGCAGTACTTC. It encodes CASSLGPEQYF.

The V call is TRBV6-4, the J call TRBJ2-2, with D tentatively TRBD1 (6 bases). The CDR3 totals 14 residues. Germline loops: CDR1 MRHNA, CDR2 SNTAGT. Trimming removed 0 bases at V and 7 bases at J, with 9 bases between. CDR3 in amino acids: CASSDSTGFGELFF. CDR3 DNA: TGTGCCAGCAGTGACTCAACAGGGTTCGGGGAGCTGTTTTTT.

The genes are TRBV29-1 and TRBJ2-7; 7 nucleotides match TRBD2. J lost 0 bases, V lost 0 bases, and 8 bases had no gene match. Germline CDR1 is SQVTM and CDR2 is ANQGSEA. The length of the CDR3 is 16 residues. The CDR3 sequence: CSVEDYNWGGSYEQYF. The CDR3 DNA follows: TGCAGCGTTGAAGATTATAATTGGGGGGGCTCCTACGAGCAGTACTTC.

The V gene is TRBV27, the J gene TRBJ2-2, with 9 bases aligning to TRBD1. The CDR3 has 15 residues. V shed 5 bases, J shed 4 bases, and the junction held 5 bases outside the gene matches. CDR1 MNHEY and CDR2 SMNVEV come from the germline V gene (reference sequence). CDR3 protein: CASSRGQGGTGELFF. In DNA, the CDR3 is TGTGCCAGCAGTAGGGGACAGGGAGGCACCGGGGAGCTGTTTTTT.

This clone appeared a single time. This rearrangement joins TRBV5-1 to TRBJ2-3, with D possibly being TRBD2 (5 bases). The CDR3 runs to 13 residues. Trimming pared 7 bases from V and 3 bases from J, leaving 12 bases between. Looked up from germline, CDR1 is SGHRS and CDR2 is YFSETQ. The CDR3 DNA reads as TGCGCCAGCCACTCGCCGGGAACAGATACGCAGTATTTT. It is translated as CASHSPGTDTQYF.

In the case of this clone: The same CDR3 arises from other DNA sequences in this sample as well. The V call is TRBV11-2, the J call TRBJ2-5; D possibly uses TRBD1 or TRBD2 (5 bases each). Germline V gene lookup returns CDR1 SGHAT and CDR2 FQNNGV. The CDR3 consists of 16 residues. V was shortened by 1 base and J by 5 bases, with 17 bases between the two germline ends. CDR3 bases: TGTGCCAGCAGCTTAGCCCTGGGGACGGTACGGGAGACCCAGTACTTC. Translating it yields CASSLALGTVRETQYF.

Comment on this clone: The identical CDR3 is also encoded by other nucleotide sequences in the sample. The chain carries TRBV20-1 and TRBJ2-5; 7 nucleotides line up with TRBD2. Germline CDR1 and CDR2: DFQATT and SNEGSKA (reference sequence). The CDR3 totals 11 residues. J gave up 4 bases and V 4 bases, and 0 bases lay outside the gene matches. The CDR3, as DNA: TGCAGTGCTACTAGCGGAGAGACCCAGTACTTC. It encodes CSATSGETQYF.

In its sample, this clone was seen once. The sample holds other DNA sequences that translate to the same CDR3. The J gene is TRBJ2-7, the V gene TRBV4-1; 10 bases map to TRBD2. This CDR3 has 16 residues. Germline V lookup: CDR1 MGHRA, CDR2 YSYEKL. The V gene end was trimmed by 0 bases and the J gene end by 0 bases; junction bases not matched to a gene: 2. The CDR3 region has the DNA TGCGCCAGCAGCCAAGATCCTAGCGGGAGCTCCTACGAGCAGTACTTC. Translating gives CASSQDPSGSSYEQYF.

Concerning this clone itself: The sample contains more than one DNA sequence encoding this CDR3. V and J are TRBV6-1 and TRBJ1-1; D is perhaps TRBD1 (5 bases). Trimming took off 10 bases at V and 1 base at J, with 13 bases between the two ends. The germline V gene encodes CDR1 MNHNS and CDR2 SASEGT. The CDR3 has 13 amino acids. The CDR3 DNA is TGTGCCACTACTTTGGGGCAGAACACTGAAGCTTTCTTT. Translation gives CATTLGQNTEAFF.

The rearrangement links TRBV7-8 to TRBJ2-2; a possible D gene is TRBD1 (6 bases). The CDR3 length is 18 residues. V lost 0 bases and J lost 2, with 16 bases in between. Per germline, CDR1 SGHVS and CDR2 FQNEAQ. This CDR3 reads CASSLAGTRLLNTGELFF. In DNA, the CDR3 is TGTGCCAGCAGCTTAGCCGGGACAAGACTTCTCAACACCGGGGAGCTGTTTTTT. The entire variable domain, with the rest obtained from reference TRBV7-8 and TRBJ2-2, is as follows: GAGVSQSPRYKVAKRGQDVALRCDPISGHVSLFWYQQALGQGPEFLTYFQNEAQLDKSGLPSDRFFAERPEGSVSTLKIQRTQQEDSAVYLCASSLAGTRLLNTGELFFGEGSRLTVL.

The genes are TRBV9 and TRBJ2-6; D unclear. The CDR3 totals 16 residues. V was clipped by 4 bases and J by 0 bases, with 11 bases between them. Germline V CDR1 and CDR2: SGDLS, YYNGEE. CDR3 sequence: CASSFSWGSGANVLTF. The DNA for the CDR3 is TGTGCCAGCAGCTTTAGCTGGGGCTCTGGGGCCAACGTCCTGACTTTC.

In its sample, this clone was seen once. The CDR3 protein is CSVVIPPGTGVVQETQYF. As DNA, the CDR3 is TGCAGCGTTGTGATCCCCCCCGGGACAGGGGTCGTCCAAGAGACCCAGTACTTC. The chain employs TRBV29-1 and TRBJ2-5; TRBD1 matches 10 bases. Germline lookup yields CDR1 SQVTM and CDR2 ANQGSEA. J gave up 1 base and V 4 bases, and 15 bases lay outside the gene matches. The CDR3 covers 18 residues.

V and J are TRBV4-2 and TRBJ2-3, with TRBD2 identical over 7 bases. The CDR3 extends over 15 amino acids. Unmatched junction bases numbered 2, after V lost 1 base and J lost 1 base. Germline V gene sequence: CDR1 LGHNA, CDR2 YNFKEQ. The CDR3 spells CASSQGLAGTDTQYF. The CDR3 bases are TGTGCCAGCAGCCAAGGTCTAGCGGGCACAGATACGCAGTATTTT.

The J gene is TRBJ2-7, the V gene TRBV4-1; 8 bases fit TRBD1. Germline V gene data show CDR1 as MGHRA and CDR2 as YSYEKL. The CDR3 contains 16 residues. J was trimmed by 0 bases and V by 2 bases; bases with no gene match: 6. CDR3 sequence reads: CASSQPGQVLSYEQYF. DNA for the CDR3: TGCGCCAGCAGCCAACCGGGACAGGTCCTCTCCTACGAGCAGTACTTC.

The V call is TRBV7-9, the J call TRBJ2-5; a weak D match, TRBD1 (5 bases). This CDR3 region has 15 residues. With 2 bases removed from V and 2 bases from J, the gap between germline ends came to 12 bases. Germline V lookup: CDR1 SEHNR, CDR2 FQNEAQ (reference sequence). CDR3 in DNA: TGTGCCAGCAGCTTAAGTGGTGCAGGGCAAGAGACCCAGTACTTC. It is translated as CASSLSGAGQETQYF.

The V call is TRBV5-1, the J call TRBJ2-2; 11 nucleotides match TRBD1. Trimming took 4 bases from V and 5 from J; bases not matched to a gene: 4. This CDR3 spans 15 amino acids. Germline CDR1 is SGHRS and CDR2 is YFSETQ. CDR3 sequence (DNA): TGCGCCAGCAGCCGCGGGACAGGGGGAACCGGGGAGCTGTTTTTT. Protein: CASSRGTGGTGELFF.

The rearrangement links TRBV5-1 to TRBJ2-2, with 10 bases identical to TRBD2. The length of the CDR3 is 16 residues. Per the germline V gene, CDR1 is SGHRS and CDR2 is YFSETQ. V trimming: 4 bases; J trimming: 0 bases; junction bases outside the gene matches: 3. This CDR3 is CASSRTSGANTGELFF. CDR3 coding DNA: TGCGCCAGCAGCCGGACTAGCGGCGCGAACACCGGGGAGCTGTTTTTT.